Listed below are T cell receptor beta chains from one sample, sequenced in a study of control samples from healthy donors and cancer patients. Data came from immunoSEQ multiplex PCR; TCRdb stores just in-frame clones and leaves some out. The profile covers 100,000 to 150,000 clones, with just under 95% appearing a single time and around 3.6% taken by the ten largest. The sequenced sample consisted of blood. Receptors originate from a man in his thirties or forties in good health. Both conserved end residues are part of each CDR3. D genes are given only for firm matches. A clone size is listed for some rows: how often the clone was seen (once, few, many), or a class if it is expanded.

once | TRBJ2-1 | TRBV14 | TRBD2 | 16 | TGTGCCAGCAGCCAGCTAGCGGGGGGGCTCGCTGATGAGCAGTTCTTC | CASSQLAGGLADEQFF
NA | TRBJ1-6 | TRBV7-2 | NA | 12 | TGTGCCAGCAGAGATTATAATTCACCCCTCCACTTT | CASRDYNSPLHF
NA | TRBJ2-2 | TRBV6-2/TRBV6-3 | TRBD1 | 15 | TGTGCCAGCAGTTACGGGACAGTTAACACCGGGGAGCTGTTTTTT | CASSYGTVNTGELFF
NA | TRBJ1-1 | TRBV7-9 | NA | 14 | TGTGCCATACCGGGGCCCACCGCCTCCACTGAAGCTTTCTTT | CAIPGPTASTEAFF
NA | TRBJ1-1 | TRBV9 | NA | 16 | TGTGCCAGCAGCGTAGGTGATAACAGGCCCAACACTGAAGCTTTCTTT | CASSVGDNRPNTEAFF
NA | TRBJ2-1 | TRBV7-2 | NA | 15 | TGTGCCAGCAGCTTGGGTGAGACCCTGGTCCATGAGCAGTTCTTC | CASSLGETLVHEQFF
NA | TRBJ1-1 | TRBV10-3 | NA | 12 | TGTGCCATCAGCACAGGTGGCACTGAAGCTTTCTTT | CAISTGGTEAFF
NA | TRBJ2-7 | TRBV5-6 | NA | 13 | TGTGCCAGCAGCTTGGGGCAGGAGGGAGAGCAGTACTTC | CASSLGQEGEQYF
NA | TRBJ2-1 | TRBV27 | TRBD2 | 14 | TGTGCCAGCACCAGCGGGGGACTCAATAATGAGCAGTTCTTC | CASTSGGLNNEQFF
NA | TRBJ2-7 | TRBV5-5 | NA | 13 | TGTGCCAGCAGCTCAAGGGGAATCAACGAGCAGTACTTC | CASSSRGINEQYF
NA | TRBJ2-1 | TRBV19 | TRBD2 | 15 | TGTGCCAGTAGCATAATTAGCGGGGGGGGCAATGAGCAGTTCTTC | CASSIISGGGNEQFF
NA | TRBJ1-2 | TRBV12-3/TRBV12-4 | NA | 13 | TGTGCCAGCAGTTTAGCGGGAATGGGGGGCTACACCTTC | CASSLAGMGGYTF
NA | TRBJ1-1 | TRBV4-3 | NA | 13 | TGCGCCAGCAGCCAAGAACCGACAGGTGAAGCTTTCTTT | CASSQEPTGEAFF
NA | TRBJ1-1 | TRBV12-3/TRBV12-4 | NA | 13 | TGTGCCATCCGTCCAGCCGTAAACACTGAAGCTTTCTTT | CAIRPAVNTEAFF
NA | TRBJ1-1 | TRBV12-5 | TRBD1 | 12 | TGTGCTTCCGGACAGGGCGACACTGAAGCTTTCTTT | CASGQGDTEAFF
NA | TRBJ1-4 | TRBV28 | NA | 15 | TGTGCCAGCAGTTTAGCCGGGAGCCTTAATGAAAAACTGTTTTTT | CASSLAGSLNEKLFF
NA | TRBJ2-7 | TRBV4-1 | NA | 14 | TGCGCCAGCAGCCAAGGGAAGGGCGGTTACGAGCAGTACTTC | CASSQGKGGYEQYF
NA | TRBJ2-7 | TRBV6-5 | NA | 15 | TGTGCCAGCAGTTACTTAGGCGGCAGGGGCTACGAGCAGTACTTC | CASSYLGGRGYEQYF
NA | TRBJ2-2 | TRBV10-1 | TRBD1 | 13 | TGCGCCAGCAGGACAGGGTTGACCGGGGAGCTGTTTTTT | CASRTGLTGELFF
NA | TRBJ2-4 | TRBV7-8 | NA | 15 | TGTGCCAGCAGCTTAGGGGTGGGGCCCAGGGACATTCAGTACTTC | CASSLGVGPRDIQYF
once | TRBJ2-5 | TRBV14 | TRBD2 | 15 | TGTGCCAGCAGCATCCTAGCGGGGCGGCGAGAGACCCAGTACTTC | CASSILAGRRETQYF
once | TRBJ1-2 | TRBV30 | TRBD1 | 15 | TGTGCCTGGGCTAAAAGGACAGGGGAGTACTATGGCTACACCTTC | CAWAKRTGEYYGYTF
NA | TRBJ2-3 | TRBV19 | NA | 17 | TGTGCCAGTAGTGATTCCGGGCTCCAGGGAACCACAGATACGCAGTATTTT | CASSDSGLQGTTDTQYF
NA | TRBJ2-5 | TRBV7-6 | NA | 16 | TGTGCCAGCAGCTTCGGTGGGGGGGCCACACAAGAGACCCAGTACTTC | CASSFGGGATQETQYF
NA | TRBJ2-2 | TRBV4-3 | TRBD2 | 16 | TGCGCCAGCAGCCAAGATGGGGGACTAGCATCCGGGGAGCTGTTTTTT | CASSQDGGLASGELFF
NA | TRBJ1-5 | TRBV6-4 | TRBD1 | 17 | TGTGCCAGCAGTGACTCGGGGGCAGGGGGTGGGAATCAGCCCCAGCATTTT | CASSDSGAGGGNQPQHF
few | TRBJ1-5 | TRBV4-2 | TRBD1 | 15 | TGTGCCAGCAGCCCGACAGGGGAGGGCAATCAGCCCCAGCATTTT | CASSPTGEGNQPQHF
once | TRBJ2-1 | TRBV5-1 | NA | 14 | TGCGCCAGCAGCCCGGGAGAACAGGACAATGAGCAGTTCTTC | CASSPGEQDNEQFF
NA | TRBJ1-6 | TRBV7-2 | NA | 17 | TGTGCCAGCAGCTTTGCCCCGGGGAGCTCCTATAATTCACCCCTCCACTTT | CASSFAPGSSYNSPLHF
NA | TRBJ1-1 | TRBV6-2/TRBV6-3 | NA | 13 | TGTGCCAGCAGTTACTTCCGGAACACTGAAGCTTTCTTT | CASSYFRNTEAFF
NA | TRBJ2-5 | TRBV15 | NA | 13 | TGTGCCACCAGCAGAGGGGGTCTAAAGACCCAGTACTTC | CATSRGGLKTQYF
NA | TRBJ2-3 | TRBV19 | NA | 13 | TGTGCCAGTAGTATTACATACACAGATACGCAGTATTTT | CASSITYTDTQYF
NA | TRBJ1-3 | TRBV6-5 | NA | 15 | TGTGCCAGCAGTACAGGGTACCGCGGAGGAAACACCATATATTTT | CASSTGYRGGNTIYF
NA | TRBJ1-1 | TRBV28 | NA | 14 | TGTGCCAGCAGTTTAATGGGCAGTAACACTGAAGCTTTCTTT | CASSLMGSNTEAFF
NA | TRBJ2-3 | TRBV28 | NA | 15 | TGTGCCAGCAGTCCCCGGACAGACCTCACAGATACGCAGTATTTT | CASSPRTDLTDTQYF
NA | TRBJ1-5 | TRBV6-4 | TRBD1 | 17 | TGTGCCAGCAGTGACAACCGGGACAGGGGAAGCAATCAGCCCCAGCATTTT | CASSDNRDRGSNQPQHF
NA | TRBJ2-6 | TRBV7-3 | TRBD2 | 19 | TGTGCCAGCAGCTTCACTCGACTAGCGGGGGGGCCTGGGGCCAACGTCCTGACTTTC | CASSFTRLAGGPGANVLTF
NA | TRBJ1-1 | TRBV28 | NA | 15 | TGTGCCAGCAGTACACAGGGAAGCGTGAACACTGAAGCTTTCTTT | CASSTQGSVNTEAFF
NA | TRBJ2-3 | TRBV4-3 | TRBD2 | 17 | TGCGCCAGCAGCCCCTCCGGGGCGGGGGAGATACCAGATACGCAGTATTTT | CASSPSGAGEIPDTQYF
NA | TRBJ2-4 | TRBV3-1/TRBV3-2 | NA | 14 | TGTGCCAGCAGCCAAGACCTCCGGCGAGACATTCAGTACTTC | CASSQDLRRDIQYF
NA | TRBJ1-6 | TRBV7-8 | NA | 15 | TGTGCCAGCAGCCCATGGGACGTCCACAATTCACCCCTCCACTTT | CASSPWDVHNSPLHF
NA | TRBJ2-3 | TRBV25-1 | NA | 15 | TGTGCCAGCAGTGCGACCGCGACTAGCACAGATACGCAGTATTTT | CASSATATSTDTQYF
NA | TRBJ1-6 | TRBV3-1/TRBV3-2 | TRBD1 | 15 | TGTGCCAGCAGCCCAAGGGACAGCGGAAATTCACCCCTCCACTTT | CASSPRDSGNSPLHF
NA | TRBJ1-4 | TRBV5-1 | NA | 14 | TGCGCCAGCAGCTTGGGTGCAACTAATGAAAAACTGTTTTTT | CASSLGATNEKLFF
NA | TRBJ1-2 | TRBV29-1 | NA | 11 | TGCAGCGTCCCGGAGGGGGGTGGCTACACCTTC | CSVPEGGGYTF
NA | TRBJ1-6 | TRBV7-2 | NA | 15 | TGTGCCAGCAGCCCGGGAGGGGGAGTAGGGTCACCCCTCCACTTT | CASSPGGGVGSPLHF
NA | TRBJ2-3 | TRBV4-3 | NA | 16 | TGCGCCAGCAGCCAAGATTGGGACACCCGGGCCGATACGCAGTATTTT | CASSQDWDTRADTQYF
NA | TRBJ2-3 | TRBV7-9 | NA | 13 | TGTGCCAGCAGCTTACGGGGGGCTGAGGAGCAGTATTTT | CASSLRGAEEQYF
once | TRBJ1-3 | TRBV7-2 | NA | 16 | TGTGCCAGCAGCTTAGGGGGACGGTTCTCTGGAAACACCATATATTTT | CASSLGGRFSGNTIYF
NA | TRBJ2-1 | TRBV2 | NA | 12 | TGTGCCAGCACCCGGGACCACAATGAGCAGTTCTTC | CASTRDHNEQFF